These 24 T cell receptor beta chains came from one sample sequenced in a study of long-term antiretroviral therapy in people with HIV. With survey level as its setting, the immunoSEQ assay was v3.0. TCRdb's table, derived via immunoSEQ multiplex PCR, lists solely in-frame clones and lacks some. The sample carries roughly 17,000 clones, 60% to 85% recorded once. The starting material was unsorted PBMCs, obtained 2.3 years after starting antiretroviral therapy. The receptor set was obtained from a middle-aged woman with HIV.

This clone was seen a single time. This CDR3 reads CASSQEEGYSYNEQFF. Here the CDR3 DNA reads TGTGCCAGCAGCCAAGAAGAGGGATACTCCTACAATGAGCAGTTCTTC. This chain joins TRBV4-2 and TRBJ2-1, with D possibly TRBD2 on 5 matching bases. V shed 0 bases and J shed 0 bases, with 9 bases lying between them. CDR1 LGHNA and CDR2 YNFKEQ come from the germline V gene. The CDR3 is made up of 16 amino acids.

The chain couples TRBV5-1 to TRBJ2-7; D is undetermined. The CDR3 is 14 amino acids. With 0 bases removed from V and 4 bases from J, the gap between germline ends came to 11 bases. Germline CDR1 reads SGHRS; CDR2 reads YFSETQ. The CDR3: CASSLVSRSYEQYF. DNA for the CDR3: TGCGCCAGCAGCTTGGTGTCCAGGTCATACGAGCAGTACTTC.

The chain joins TRBV5-8 to TRBJ2-7; D is possibly TRBD2 (7 bases). The CDR3 contains 15 residues. CDR1 is SGHTS and CDR2 is YDEGEE in the germline V gene. Trimming left V 2 bases short and J 6 bases short, with 18 bases between. The CDR3 is CASSFLGGAGSEQYF. The CDR3 DNA follows: TGTGCCAGCAGCTTCTTGGGGGGGGCAGGGTCCGAGCAGTACTTC.

The genes are TRBV5-1 and TRBJ1-3, with D perhaps matching TRBD1 (5 bases). Trimming pared 3 bases from V and 7 bases from J, leaving 17 bases between. The CDR3 is 15 residues long. CDR1 and CDR2 from the germline V gene are SGHRS and YFSETQ. The CDR3 sequence is CASSSGLPGGNTIYF. DNA for the CDR3: TGCGCCAGCAGCTCTGGACTCCCGGGGGGGAACACCATATATTTT.

This sequence joins TRBV5-1 and TRBJ1-4; D unresolved. Germline CDR1 and CDR2: SGHRS and YFSETQ. V was clipped by 1 base and J by 7 bases, with 8 bases between them. The CDR3 sequence is 13 residues long. The CDR3 region is CASSLYSGEKLFF. The CDR3 region has the DNA TGCGCCAGCAGCTTGTATTCCGGTGAAAAACTGTTTTTT.

This rearrangement joins TRBV5-1 to TRBJ2-5, with a weak D call TRBD2 (6 bases). The CDR3 covers 13 residues. V was trimmed by 3 bases and J by 13 bases, leaving 19 bases between them. Per germline, CDR1 SGHRS and CDR2 YFSETQ. CDR3 sequence reads: CASSSGSPLSGYF. The CDR3 DNA sequence: TGCGCCAGCAGCTCCGGGAGCCCGTTGTCCGGGTACTTC.

This clone was seen once. The chain employs TRBV4-3 and TRBJ1-4, with 9 nucleotides matching TRBD1. Trimming cost V 0 bases and J 2 bases; bases outside gene matches: 7. The CDR3 contains 18 residues. Germline V lookup: CDR1 LGHNA, CDR2 YSLEER. Here the CDR3 reads CASSQDPGQGATNEKLFF. The CDR3 DNA follows: TGCGCCAGCAGCCAAGATCCGGGACAGGGAGCCACTAATGAAAAACTGTTTTTT.

The chain couples TRBV5-3 to TRBJ2-7; 8 bases are a match to TRBD1. Being an ORF, TRBV5-3 has a function that is uncertain. The V segment lost 7 bases and the J segment 0 bases; nucleotides outside the gene matches: 6. There are 14 residues in the CDR3. CDR3 nucleotides: TGTGCCAGATATCAGGGGGCCCACTCCTACGAGCAGTACTTC. As protein: CARYQGAHSYEQYF.

The V call is TRBV6-1, the J call TRBJ2-1; the match to TRBD1 covers 7 bases. Germline values: CDR1 MNHNS, CDR2 SASEGT. This CDR3 has 15 amino acids. Losses at the gene ends were 5 bases for V and 0 bases for J; bases not matched to a gene: 4. The CDR3 sequence: CASSQGGISYNEQFF. The DNA for the CDR3 is TGTGCCAGCAGTCAAGGGGGCATCTCCTACAATGAGCAGTTCTTC.

This clone was counted a single time. The V gene is TRBV7-8, the J gene TRBJ2-7, with no clear D. Germline CDR1 SGHVS, CDR2 FQNEAQ. Trimming cost V 1 base and J 1 base, with 11 bases left between them. The CDR3 runs 15 residues. The CDR3 bases are TGTGCCAGCAGCTTAGGAACCCCCTTTTCCTACGAGCAGTACTTC. Protein product: CASSLGTPFSYEQYF.

This chain joins TRBV2 and TRBJ2-7; weak D call: TRBD2 (6 bases). Trimming took off 10 bases at V and 5 bases at J, with 21 bases between the two ends. CDR1 is SNHLY and CDR2 is FYNNEI in the germline V gene. The CDR3 sequence is 14 residues long. This CDR3 reads CATRERALTNEQYF. The DNA for the CDR3 is TGTGCCACCCGTGAGCGGGCGCTAACAAACGAGCAGTACTTC.

The chain uses TRBV19 and TRBJ1-4; a weak D match, TRBD1 (5 bases). Trimming pared 5 bases from V and 6 bases from J, leaving 10 bases between. This CDR3 comprises 13 residues. CDR1 LNHDA and CDR2 SQIVND come from the germline V gene (reference sequence). CDR3 region: CASSLDTDEKLFF. DNA for the CDR3: TGTGCCAGTAGTCTGGACACCGATGAAAAACTGTTTTTT.

This rearrangement joins TRBV30 to TRBJ1-2; D might be TRBD1 (6 bases). Trimming stripped 3 bases from V and 4 bases from J, with 18 bases between. Germline CDR1 and CDR2: GTSNPN and SVGIG (reference sequence). CDR3 length: 15 residues. The CDR3 reads CAWRRNRELTYGYTF. The DNA for the CDR3 is TGTGCCTGGAGGCGCAACAGGGAGTTGACCTATGGCTACACCTTC.

The chain couples TRBV19 to TRBJ2-1; D is perhaps TRBD1 (6 bases). Germline CDR1 and CDR2: LNHDA and SQIVND (reference sequence). The CDR3 is made up of 15 amino acids. Trimming removed 2 bases from V and 6 bases from J, with 14 bases in between. The CDR3 here is CASSITAGVVNEQFF. DNA for the CDR3: TGTGCCAGTAGTATAACGGCAGGGGTAGTCAATGAGCAGTTCTTC.

The chain joins TRBV30 to TRBJ2-6, with unresolved D. Germline loops: CDR1 GTSNPN, CDR2 SVGIG (reference sequence). There are 14 residues in the CDR3. Deletions cut 2 bases from V and 0 bases from J, with 5 bases between. Here the CDR3 DNA reads TGTGCCTGGAGTTCCGGCTCTGGGGCCAACGTCCTGACTTTC. It codes for CAWSSGSGANVLTF.

V usage is TRBV10-3 and J usage is TRBJ1-2; no clear D. Trimming shortened V by 0 bases and J by 8 bases, and 16 bases separated the two germline ends. CDR1 is ENHRY, CDR2 SYGVKD, per germline. This CDR3 is 15 amino acids long. The CDR3 protein is CAISESGNSLGGYTF. The CDR3 bases are TGTGCCATCAGTGAGTCCGGGAACTCCTTGGGGGGCTACACCTTC.

The chain couples TRBV5-1 to TRBJ2-1; D is tentatively TRBD1 or TRBD2 (6 bases each). V lost 0 bases and J 10 bases, leaving 11 bases between the germline ends. The CDR3 extends over 13 amino acids. CDR1 and CDR2 (germline): SGHRS, YFSETQ. In nucleotides, the CDR3 is TGCGCCAGCAGCTTGGGGGGGGCTTCCGAGCAGTTCTTC. It encodes CASSLGGASEQFF.

The rearrangement links TRBV7-6 to TRBJ2-1, with TRBD2 as a possible D gene (5 bases). The germline V and J ends were trimmed by 5 bases and 6 bases, with 11 bases remaining between them. Germline lookup yields CDR1 SGHVS and CDR2 FNYEAQ. The CDR3 covers 13 residues. Here the CDR3 reads CASSLQGSNEQFF. The CDR3 nucleotides are TGTGCCAGCAGCCTACAAGGGAGCAATGAGCAGTTCTTC.

The chain joins TRBV7-6 to TRBJ2-1, with 12 bases lining up with TRBD2. Germline CDR1 and CDR2: SGHVS and FNYEAQ. Trimming took 3 bases from V and 4 from J; bases not matched to a gene: 7. This CDR3 spans 17 amino acids. DNA of the CDR3: TGTGCCAGCAGCTTGGGCCTAGCGGGGGGGATTTACAATGAGCAGTTCTTC. Encoded protein: CASSLGLAGGIYNEQFF.

V usage is TRBV6-1 and J usage is TRBJ2-7, with D perhaps TRBD1 (6 bases). V was shortened by 7 bases and J by 6 bases, with 19 bases between the two germline ends. CDR1 and CDR2 (germline): MNHNS, SASEGT. The CDR3 is 14 amino acids. The CDR3 region has the DNA TGTGCCAGCAACCACAAAGGCACAGGGACCGAGCAGTACTTC. This codes for CASNHKGTGTEQYF.

J is TRBJ2-2 and V is TRBV27; 7 positions match TRBD1. The CDR3 spans 17 residues. CDR1 MNHEY and CDR2 SMNVEV come from the germline V gene (reference sequence). The ends lost 6 bases at V and 2 bases at J; junction bases unmatched: 12. The CDR3 here is CASSPGTVRPNTGELFF. The CDR3 region has the DNA TGTGCCAGCAGCCCTGGGACAGTGAGACCCAACACCGGGGAGCTGTTTTTT.

The chain couples TRBV19 to TRBJ1-3; D gene uncertain. V dropped 4 bases and J dropped 2 bases, with 9 bases sitting between them. This CDR3 is 14 amino acids long. CDR1 LNHDA and CDR2 SQIVND come from the germline V gene (reference sequence). CDR3 amino acids: CASSKGVPGNTIYF. Written as DNA, the CDR3 is TGTGCCAGTAGTAAGGGCGTGCCTGGAAACACCATATATTTT. Full variable domain (outside the CDR3, taken from reference TRBV19 and TRBJ1-3): DGGITQSPKYLFRKEGQNVTLSCEQNLNHDAMYWYRQDPGQGLRLIYYSQIVNDFQKGDIAEGYSVSREKKESFPLTVTSAQKNPTAFYLCASSKGVPGNTIYFGEGSWLTVV.

The chain is built from TRBV5-5 and TRBJ2-3, with D possibly TRBD1 on 6 matching bases. Trimming pared 2 bases from V and 2 bases from J, leaving 12 bases between. Germline loops: CDR1 SGHKS, CDR2 YYEKEE (reference sequence). CDR3 length: 15 residues. The CDR3 DNA sequence: TGTGCCAGCAGCTTTGAGGGGGTACCCACAGATACGCAGTATTTT. It yields the protein CASSFEGVPTDTQYF.

V is TRBV5-5 and J is TRBJ2-1; perhaps TRBD2 as D (6 bases). CDR3 size: 15 residues. Trimming left V 3 bases short and J 4 bases short, with 14 bases between. CDR1 and CDR2 (germline): SGHKS, YYEKEE (reference sequence). The CDR3 coding sequence is TGTGCCAGCAGCTACCGGGACTTAAGGTACAATGAGCAGTTCTTC. Its protein is CASSYRDLRYNEQFF. Combining the CDR3 with reference TRBV5-5 and TRBJ2-1 gives the whole variable domain DAGVTQSPTHLIKTRGQQVTLRCSPISGHKSVSWYQQVLGQGPQFIFQYYEKEERGRGNFPDRFSARQFPNYSSELNVNALLLGDSALYLCASSYRDLRYNEQFFGPGTRLTVL.